Listed here are 9 T cell receptor beta chains from one sample, sequenced in a study of blood T cell repertoires in COVID-19. The table came from immunoSEQ multiplex PCR; TCRdb's copy has only in-frame clones and leaves some out. The sample carries 350,000 or so clones, roughly 90% recorded once. Sequencing was carried out using PBMCs or T cells enriched from blood (not recorded which). These receptors were obtained from a woman in her 30s who had been exposed to COVID-19.

The chain recombines TRBV11-2 with TRBJ2-7, with D hard to call. The CDR3 length is 13 residues. The V and J ends lost 5 bases and 4 bases respectively, with 12 bases between them. Looked up from germline, CDR1 is SGHAT and CDR2 is FQNNGV. CDR3 nucleotides: TGTGCCAGCAGCCCTATTGGTCCTTACGAGCAGTACTTC. Its protein product is CASSPIGPYEQYF.

J is TRBJ2-3 and V is TRBV6-5; 8 bases line up with TRBD1. The V gene end was trimmed by 6 bases and the J gene end by 2 bases; junction bases not matched to a gene: 7. This CDR3 contains 15 residues. Germline V gene data show CDR1 as MNHEY and CDR2 as SVGAGI. The CDR3 region is CASRLTGVYTDTQYF. The CDR3 DNA reads as TGTGCCAGCAGGCTGACAGGGGTATACACAGATACGCAGTATTTT.

The V and J genes are TRBV28 and TRBJ2-1; TRBD2 is a possible D gene (6 bases). Germline CDR1 reads MDHEN; CDR2 reads SYDVKM. The CDR3 has 14 amino acids. Trimming took off 3 bases at V and 1 base at J, with 7 bases between the two ends. The DNA of the CDR3 is TGTGCCAGCAGTTTGGAGGGTTCCTACAATGAGCAGTTCTTC. The encoded protein is CASSLEGSYNEQFF.

This rearrangement joins TRBV18 to TRBJ2-5; tentatively, D is TRBD1 (5 bases). The length of the CDR3 is 13 residues. CDR1 and CDR2 from the germline V gene are KGHSH and LQKENI. The germline V and J ends were trimmed by 2 bases and 3 bases, with 7 bases remaining between them. The CDR3 is CASSPGAEETQYF. CDR3 bases: TGTGCCAGCTCACCAGGGGCAGAAGAGACCCAGTACTTC. Supplemented by reference TRBV18 and TRBJ2-5, the full variable domain reads NAGVMQNPRHLVRRRGQEARLRCSPMKGHSHVYWYRQLPEEGLKFMVYLQKENIIDESGMPKERFSAEFPKEGPSILRIQQVVRGDSAAYFCASSPGAEETQYFGPGTRLLVL.

The J gene is TRBJ1-1, the V gene TRBV13; D is uncertain. Germline V gene data show CDR1 as PRHDT and CDR2 as FYEKMQ (reference sequence). This CDR3 region has 14 residues. V was cut by 1 base and J by 3 bases, with 9 bases left in between. The CDR3 is CASSLANLDTEAFF. The CDR3 DNA is TGTGCCAGCAGCTTAGCTAACTTGGACACTGAAGCTTTCTTT.

V usage is TRBV11-2 and J usage is TRBJ1-1; tentative D call: TRBD1 (6 bases). The V gene's germline CDR1 is SGHAT and CDR2 FQNNGV. Trimming pared 3 bases from V and 6 bases from J, leaving 8 bases between. The CDR3 length is 12 residues. Here the CDR3 DNA reads TGTGCCAGCAGCTTCAGGGGATCTGAAGCTTTCTTT. Protein: CASSFRGSEAFF.

This chain links TRBV2 with TRBJ2-7; maybe TRBD2 (5 bases). Trimming removed 6 bases from V and 0 bases from J, with 12 bases in between. The CDR3 covers 14 residues. Per germline, CDR1 SNHLY and CDR2 FYNNEI. The CDR3 DNA reads TGTGCCAGCAGGGTGGGAGCGGCCTCCTACGAGCAGTACTTC. Translated, it gives CASRVGAASYEQYF. Full variable domain (rest looked up from reference TRBV2 and TRBJ2-7): EPEVTQTPSHQVTQMGQEVILRCVPISNHLYFYWYRQILGQKVEFLVSFYNNEISEKSEIFDDQFSVERPDGSNFTLKIRSTKLEDSAMYFCASRVGAASYEQYFGPGTRLTVT.

This CDR3 is CASSSYRESGYEQYF. CDR3 sequence (DNA): TGCGCCAGCAGCTCCTACAGGGAATCGGGCTACGAGCAGTACTTC. The chain employs TRBV5-1 and TRBJ2-7, with D maybe TRBD1 (6 bases). From germline, CDR1 is SGHRS and CDR2 YFSETQ. Between the trimmed V and J ends, which lost 3 bases and 3 bases, there was a span of 16 bases. The CDR3 has 15 residues. Variable domain in full (rest from reference TRBV5-1 and TRBJ2-7): KAGVTQTPRYLIKTRGQQVTLSCSPISGHRSVSWYQQTPGQGLQFLFEYFSETQRNKGNFPGRFSGRQFSNSRSEMNVSTLELGDSALYLCASSSYRESGYEQYFGPGTRLTVT.

This chain joins TRBV27 and TRBJ1-2; TRBD1 aligns across 8 bases. The V segment lost 4 bases and the J segment 7 bases; nucleotides outside the gene matches: 8. The CDR3 spans 14 residues. Germline loops: CDR1 MNHEY, CDR2 SMNVEV (reference sequence). The CDR3: CASSSSTGDPGYTF. CDR3 coding DNA: TGTGCCAGCAGTTCGTCGACAGGGGATCCTGGCTACACCTTC.